This T cell receptor beta chain is from a study of blood T cell repertoires in COVID-19. TCRdb's table, derived via immunoSEQ multiplex PCR, lists solely in-frame clones and lacks some. This table holds about 150,000 clones, around 80% found once. V was clipped by 1 base and J by 2 bases; unmatched bases: 5. Germline V gene lookup returns CDR1 LGHNA and CDR2 YSLEER. The CDR3 runs to 17 residues. The gene calls are TRBV4-3 and TRBJ2-1, with 10 positions matching TRBD2. The receptor was isolated from a woman between 50 and 59 years old with acute or convalescent COVID-19. The sample was peripheral blood. CDR3 bases: TGCGCCAGCAGCCAAGGGGTAGCGGGAGGTCCCTACAATGAGCAGTTCTTC. Its protein is CASSQGVAGGPYNEQFF.